Below, one T cell receptor beta chain is given with its context. Its target is unknown. CDR3 length: 13 residues. Between the trimmed V and J ends, which lost 5 bases and 7 bases, there was a span of 17 bases. Germline assignment: CDR1 SQVTM and CDR2 ANQGSEA. Method: immunoSEQ multiplex PCR; TCRdb's copy keeps in-frame clones and lacks some. The sample includes about 46,000 clones, around nine tenths of them seen just once. The record originates from a study of OX40 agonist ivuxolimab in advanced cancers. Study-level findings and limits: Which antigen the expanded peripheral T cells recognized is unknown. More expanded clones were found, on average, in CD8+ than in CD4+ T cells.

Samples of blood were obtained at baseline, on cycle 4 day 1, and on cycle 7 day 1. The source material was CD4+ or CD8+ T cells sorted from blood, sampled in a trial of the OX40 agonist ivuxolimab. This TCR was recovered from an adult with an advanced solid tumor such as melanoma, head and neck, liver or kidney cancer. The chain uses TRBV29-1 and TRBJ1-2; no reliable D call. The chain's CDR3 is CSVQEGDGIGYTF. For the CDR3, the DNA is TGCAGCGTTCAGGAGGGTGACGGCATTGGCTACACCTTC.